This is a list of T cell receptor beta chains from one sample in a study of T cell responses to AZD1222 COVID-19 vaccine. Repertoires were generated with immunoSEQ multiplex PCR, while TCRdb's copy carries only in-frame clones and drops some. The data hold 90,000 to 140,000 clones, with about 80% observed a single time. The sequences come from peripheral blood, collected on day 0 of AZD1222 vaccination. The receptors were sampled from an adult in good health. Each CDR3 is given with its conserved first and last residue. The order of the fields is V gene, CDR3 protein.

V gene: TRBV7-9
CDR3 protein: CASSKQGNEQYF

V gene: TRBV2
CDR3 protein: CASRDNQGSNSPLHF

V gene: TRBV12-3/TRBV12-4
CDR3 protein: CASSLVNQETQYF

V gene: TRBV5-4
CDR3 protein: CASSLRGLPSYEQYF

V gene: TRBV11-3
CDR3 protein: CASSPAGVMYNEQFF

V gene: TRBV18
CDR3 protein: CASSPLTTGELFF

V gene: TRBV6-5
CDR3 protein: CASSNEFEQYF

V gene: TRBV7-2
CDR3 protein: CASSGLLGVNNEQFF

V gene: TRBV3-1/TRBV3-2
CDR3 protein: CASSDTSRGSTDTQYF

V gene: TRBV12-5
CDR3 protein: CASGLDGPGTEAFF

V gene: TRBV7-2
CDR3 protein: CASSRTRGPQPQHF